The rows below give T cell receptor beta chains drawn from one sample of a study. MiXCR, run by TCRdb on the RT-PCR reads, gives a single entry per CDR3 protein. The sample contains about 680,000 distinct CDR3 sequences, about 14% of which appear only once. Sequenced: memory CD4+ T cells from blood. The receptors here all came from a female donor in good health, serving as a healthy control. Both conserved end residues are part of each CDR3. A D gene is named only where the DNA matches it firmly. Some rows have no size entry. The others give once, few or many, or a class for an expanded clone.

cdr3_nt	cdr3_aa	v_call	clone_size	d_call	j_call
TGTGCCAGCAGCCTTTTTAGCGGGAGCGGCACAGATACGCAGTATTTT	CASSLFSGSGTDTQYF	TRBV3-1	few	TRBD2	TRBJ2-3
TGTGCCAGCAGCTTGGCGCGGGGGGGCCTTGCTACGCAGTATTTT	CASSLARGGLATQYF	TRBV11-1	few	TRBD2	TRBJ2-3
TGTGCCAGCTCCGACAGGTCGACCGGGGAGCTGTTTTTT	CASSDRSTGELFF	TRBV7-2	NA	NA	TRBJ2-2
TGCGCCAGCAGCCAAGTCGAGGCAGGGGGCGCAGATAACTATGGCTACACCTTC	CASSQVEAGGADNYGYTF	TRBV4-1	many	TRBD1	TRBJ1-2
TGTGCCAGCAGCTTAGGTGAAAACGAGCAGTACTTC	CASSLGENEQYF	TRBV7-9	few	NA	TRBJ2-7
TGTGCCAGCAGCGACCGGGACAGGGGACGACCTAGCGTACAGTTCTTC	CASSDRDRGRPSVQFF	TRBV12-3/TRBV12-4	many	TRBD1	TRBJ2-1
TGTGCTAGCAGCTTAGGCTCCGGGGAGCTGTTTTTT	CASSLGSGELFF	TRBV7-7	many	NA	TRBJ2-2
TGCGCCAGCAGCCAAGAACCCCGCCCCGCTCACTACGAGCAGTACTTC	CASSQEPRPAHYEQYF	TRBV4-1	few	NA	TRBJ2-7
TGTGCCAGCATTGACCCCTTCGTAGGCTATGGCTACACCTTC	CASIDPFVGYGYTF	TRBV6-6	few	NA	TRBJ1-2
TGCAGTGCTAGAGTTTGGGACAGGGGGATGAACACTGAAGCTTTCTTT	CSARVWDRGMNTEAFF	TRBV20-1	few	TRBD1	TRBJ1-1
TGTGCCAGCACCCTCACGTATAACACTGAAGCTTTCTTT	CASTLTYNTEAFF	TRBV7-9	NA	NA	TRBJ1-1
TGCGCCAGCAGCCAAGTAGTATTACTGTCTGAGCAGTTCTTC	CASSQVVLLSEQFF	TRBV4-3	many	NA	TRBJ2-1
TGCAGTGCTAGAGATGCTAGCGGGGGAGTGAATGAGCAGTTCTTC	CSARDASGGVNEQFF	TRBV20-1	few	TRBD2	TRBJ2-1
TGTGCCAGCAGCCCACCAGGACTAGCGGGAGGATATGAGCAGTTCTTC	CASSPPGLAGGYEQFF	TRBV7-9	many	TRBD2	TRBJ2-1
TGTGCCACCAGCAGAGACGAACAACCTCAAGAGACCCAGTACTTC	CATSRDEQPQETQYF	TRBV15	few	NA	TRBJ2-5
TGTGCCAGCAGCCTCACCCCGGACAGGAATTATGGCTACACCTTC	CASSLTPDRNYGYTF	TRBV11-2	few	TRBD1	TRBJ1-2
TGTGCCAGCAGCCCTGGGGGAACCACAGATACGCAGTATTTT	CASSPGGTTDTQYF	TRBV9	NA	NA	TRBJ2-3
TGCGCCAGCAGCTTGGATGGGACAGGATATAACTATGGCTACACCTTC	CASSLDGTGYNYGYTF	TRBV5-1	NA	TRBD1	TRBJ1-2
TGCGCCAGCAGTTTAGGCAGGAATGAGCAGTTCTTC	CASSLGRNEQFF	TRBV5-1	NA	NA	TRBJ2-1
TGTGCCAGCAGCTTCTATCAGGGGGGAGAGACCCAGTACTTC	CASSFYQGGETQYF	TRBV7-9	NA	NA	TRBJ2-5
TGCAGCGTGGGCCCCGCGGGGACCCTAGGCACAGATACGCAGTATTTT	CSVGPAGTLGTDTQYF	TRBV29-1	many	NA	TRBJ2-3
TGTGCCAGCAGCTCCGGGACACCTGGCAGCGAGCAGTACTTC	CASSSGTPGSEQYF	TRBV5-6	few	NA	TRBJ2-7
TGTGCCAGCAGTTACTCGGAGGGGGTCGGCTACACCTTC	CASSYSEGVGYTF	TRBV6-2/TRBV6-3	NA	NA	TRBJ1-2
TGCGCCAGCCCGGGACAGGGGTACTACGAGCAGTACTTC	CASPGQGYYEQYF	TRBV4-3	many	TRBD1	TRBJ2-7
TGCAGCGTGACACAGGGAGGGGATGGCTACACCTTC	CSVTQGGDGYTF	TRBV29-1	many	NA	TRBJ1-2
TGCAGTGCCCCGGGGCTAGCCAGCAACTCCATCTACAATGAGCAGTTCTTC	CSAPGLASNSIYNEQFF	TRBV20-1	few	NA	TRBJ2-1
TGTGCCAGCAGCTTAGCGGGACTAGCGGTAATACAAGAGACCCAGTACTTC	CASSLAGLAVIQETQYF	TRBV7-9	few	TRBD2	TRBJ2-5
TGTGCCAGCAGCGTAGTGGGGACAGCCTCTGGAAACACCATATATTTT	CASSVVGTASGNTIYF	TRBV9	few	TRBD1	TRBJ1-3
TGTGCCAGCAGTTATGGGGGGGCGCCGGGAGATAATTCACCCCTCCACTTT	CASSYGGAPGDNSPLHF	TRBV28	few	NA	TRBJ1-6
TGTGCCAGCAGCCAAAACCTAGCGGGAGGCGCCGCGGGGGATGAGCAGTTCTTC	CASSQNLAGGAAGDEQFF	TRBV3-1	NA	TRBD2	TRBJ2-1
TGCAGCGGTTCTACCGAGGAAGCTTTCTTT	CSGSTEEAFF	TRBV29-1	few	NA	TRBJ1-1
TGTGCCAGCAGCTTAGGACAGGTATTCAATGGCTACACCTTC	CASSLGQVFNGYTF	TRBV7-2	few	NA	TRBJ1-2
TGCAGCGTTGTGGGCCGACGGAATCAGCCCCAGCATTTT	CSVVGRRNQPQHF	TRBV29-1	many	NA	TRBJ1-5
TGTGCCACCGGACAGGGTTTTCCTCTTAGCAATCAGCCCCAGCATTTT	CATGQGFPLSNQPQHF	TRBV10-3	few	TRBD1	TRBJ1-5
TGTGCCAGCAGTTTGCAGGGATTCTTTGCCACTGAAGCTTTCTTT	CASSLQGFFATEAFF	TRBV12-3/TRBV12-4	few	NA	TRBJ1-1
TGTGCCAGCAGGGTTAGTTTCGGTTTCGACTCACCCCTCCACTTT	CASRVSFGFDSPLHF	TRBV6-1	few	NA	TRBJ1-6
TGCAGTGCTAGAGATAAAGAGACCCAGTACTTC	CSARDKETQYF	TRBV20-1	few	NA	TRBJ2-5
TGTGCCAGCAGTTTATTCTCCAACTACCAAGAGACCCAGTACTTC	CASSLFSNYQETQYF	TRBV28	NA	NA	TRBJ2-5
TGTGCCAGCAGTTACTCGATTGGCAGGGAGGATGGCTACACCTTC	CASSYSIGREDGYTF	TRBV6-5	few	NA	TRBJ1-2
TGTGCCAGCAGTTACTTAGAAGTAGGGACAGGGAACACCGGGGAGCTGTTTTTT	CASSYLEVGTGNTGELFF	TRBV6-6	NA	TRBD1	TRBJ2-2
TGTGCCTCAAAAATCAGGGCGACTAGCACAGATACGCAGTATTTT	CASKIRATSTDTQYF	TRBV6-5	few	NA	TRBJ2-3
TGTGCCAGCAGCCGGGGGGCCCGGCAGTTCTTC	CASSRGARQFF	TRBV2	few	NA	TRBJ2-1
TGTGCCATCAAAGTGGCGGGGCAGATGAACACTGAAGCTTTCTTT	CAIKVAGQMNTEAFF	TRBV10-3	many	NA	TRBJ1-1
TGTGCCAGCAGCTCAGGTGGGACAAGCTCCTACAATGAGCAGTTCTTC	CASSSGGTSSYNEQFF	TRBV7-3	many	NA	TRBJ2-1
TGTGCCAGCAGAGGCAGGGGGCTCAGCACAGATACGCAGTATTTT	CASRGRGLSTDTQYF	TRBV7-2	NA	TRBD1	TRBJ2-3
TGTGCCAGCAGTGACTTGACCTACGAGCAGTACTTC	CASSDLTYEQYF	TRBV5-4	NA	NA	TRBJ2-7
TGTGCCTCTTGGTGGGGGTCATCCGGAAACACCATATATTTT	CASWWGSSGNTIYF	TRBV12-3/TRBV12-4	NA	NA	TRBJ1-3
TGTGCCACCAGTGACCCTGGGACTAGCGGTCGAGATGAGCAGTTCTTC	CATSDPGTSGRDEQFF	TRBV24-1	NA	TRBD2	TRBJ2-1